One TCR beta chain is described in this entry. The sample is drawn from a study of cytomegalovirus exposure and HLA in healthy donors. As for the donors, each was a healthy bone marrow donor. A multiplex PCR was run with 60 Vbeta primers and 13 Jbeta primers. Clones were sequenced by immunoSEQ multiplex PCR, and TCRdb holds only the in-frame ones, with some missing. The sample consists of 200,000 or so clones, 81% of them appearing once. The sequence was obtained from a woman under 30 in good health and CMV-seropositive. The sample was PBMCs.

Written as DNA, the CDR3 is TGTGCCAGCCGGACAGGGGACACCGGGGAGCTGTTTTTT. Translated: CASRTGDTGELFF. The chain combines TRBV6-5 with TRBJ2-2, with 9 bases that match TRBD1. The ends lost 8 bases at V and 3 bases at J; junction bases unmatched: 1. The CDR3 covers 13 residues. Per germline, CDR1 MNHEY and CDR2 SVGAGI.